This TCR beta chain is drawn from a study of blood T cell repertoires in COVID-19. In the study overall: COVID-19 samples collected from the United States, Italy and Spain covered acute and convalescent phases. T cells, B-cell-depleted T cells, or PBMCs provided the cDNA or gDNA that served as material.

The CDR3 is 15 residues long. CDR1 and CDR2 from the germline V gene are MGHRA and YSYEKL. V was trimmed by 1 base and J by 0 bases, leaving 10 bases between them. Per the authors' pipeline: Scientists estimated how many nucleated cells there were by amplifying reference gene primers. Repertoires were generated with immunoSEQ multiplex PCR, while TCRdb's copy carries only in-frame clones and drops some. V, J and clone size are taken as reported in that table, and D and trimming were inferred from the DNA itself. Of some 68,000 clones in the sample, roughly 91% were seen once. Seattle participants joined during active infection and were tracked over time.

This clonotype was obtained from a man aged 35 to 55 with COVID-19, enrolled during active disease. Sample: peripheral blood. V gene TRBV4-1 combines with J gene TRBJ2-7; D is ambiguous. The CDR3 region is CASSQVSVNSYEQYF. The DNA for the CDR3 is TGCGCCAGCAGCCAAGTAAGCGTCAACTCCTACGAGCAGTACTTC.